What follows are 9 T cell receptor beta chains derived from one specimen sequenced in a study of T cell changes during pregnancy in multiple sclerosis. Using immunoSEQ multiplex PCR, the repertoire was profiled, and TCRdb retains in-frame clones only, with some absent. The sample lists tens of thousands of clones, approximately 89% seen once, with 0.6% to 1% in the top ten. The sequences come from CD4+ T cells from peripheral blood mononuclear cells, collected after pregnancy. The receptors derive from a female donor in good health, enrolled as a control in a pregnancy study.

The CDR3 region has the DNA TGTGCCAGCAGCCAAGAACGTTTTGCAGGGTACGGAAACACCATATATTTT. Protein: CASSQERFAGYGNTIYF. This chain connects TRBV14 to TRBJ1-3, with a weak D call TRBD1 (5 bases). The CDR3 length is 17 residues. CDR1 is SGHDN and CDR2 is FVKESK in the germline V gene. Deletions cut 0 bases from V and 4 bases from J, with 16 bases between.

Judged by abundance, this clone is medium-sized. The chain recombines TRBV6-5 with TRBJ1-2; 8 nucleotides line up with TRBD1. V trimming: 4 bases; J trimming: 9 bases; junction bases outside the gene matches: 4. The length of the CDR3 is 12 residues. Germline V gene data show CDR1 as MNHEY and CDR2 as SVGAGI. Here the CDR3 reads CASSFQGARYTF. CDR3 nucleotide sequence: TGTGCCAGCAGTTTTCAGGGGGCTCGCTACACCTTC.

The rearrangement joins TRBV10-3 to TRBJ2-5, with D unclear. Judging by the DNA end, TRBJ2-7 fits better; the J call may be wrong. The CDR3 is 13 residues long. In germline, CDR1 is ENHRY, CDR2 SYGVKD. The CDR3 sequence is CAISDRSSYEQYF. The CDR3 nucleotides are TGTGCCATCAGTGACCGGAGCTCCTACGAGCAGTACTTC.

The chain uses TRBV5-4 and TRBJ2-3; 14 bases align to TRBD2. Germline trimming cut 2 bases from V and 0 bases from J; bases unmatched to any gene: 5. Per the germline V gene, CDR1 is SGHNT and CDR2 is YYREEE (reference sequence). The CDR3 loop spans 18 amino acids. The CDR3 here is CASSFGTSGSFSTDTQYF. CDR3 DNA sequence: TGTGCCAGCAGCTTCGGGACTAGCGGGAGCTTTAGCACAGATACGCAGTATTTT.

The V gene is TRBV19, the J gene TRBJ2-5; 12 bases map to TRBD2. Trimming removed 1 base from V and 4 bases from J; junction bases left unmatched: 7. Germline loops: CDR1 LNHDA, CDR2 SQIVND (reference sequence). The CDR3 is 17 residues long. The CDR3 DNA reads as TGTGCCAGTAGTATAGCCTCTAGCGGGAGGGTGGGAGAGACCCAGTACTTC. This sequence encodes CASSIASSGRVGETQYF.

This clone was seen only once. CDR3 in amino acids: CASSLFGGVNEQFF. The CDR3 coding sequence is TGTGCCAGCAGCTTATTTGGGGGGGTCAATGAGCAGTTCTTC. V is TRBV7-3 and J is TRBJ2-1, with 7 bases fitting TRBD2. V shed 2 bases, J shed 6 bases, and the junction held 4 bases outside the gene matches. CDR3 length: 14 residues. The germline V gene has CDR1 SGHTA and CDR2 FQGTGA.

The chain combines TRBV11-2 with TRBJ2-4; D is possibly TRBD1 (5 bases). The V end lost 3 bases, the J end lost 1 base, and 13 bases lay between the germline ends. The germline CDR1 and CDR2 sequences are SGHAT and FQNNGV. CDR3 length: 16 amino acids. CDR3: CASSFSQGLAKNIQYF. DNA of the CDR3: TGTGCCAGCAGCTTCTCTCAGGGCCTGGCCAAAAACATTCAGTACTTC.

The V gene is TRBV5-1, the J gene TRBJ1-2; D ambiguous. Trimming cost V 0 bases and J 0 bases, with 9 bases left between them. This CDR3 region has 15 residues. Germline V lookup: CDR1 SGHRS, CDR2 YFSETQ. The DNA of the CDR3 is TGCGCCAGCAGCTTGGTCCCAGGATCTAACTATGGCTACACCTTC. It yields the protein CASSLVPGSNYGYTF.

The genes are TRBV9 and TRBJ2-3; TRBD2 matches at 13 bases. The CDR3 covers 18 residues. Trimming removed 0 bases from V and 2 bases from J; junction bases left unmatched: 6. Germline V gives CDR1 SGDLS, CDR2 YYNGEE. CDR3 nucleotides: TGTGCCAGCAGCGTAGCCTGGACTAGCGGGGGCAACACAGATACGCAGTATTTT. Encoded protein: CASSVAWTSGGNTDTQYF.